This entry features one T cell receptor (beta chain) sequence. At one end, the junction sequence differs from germline, possibly due to a read error. The V gene's germline CDR1 is SQVTM and CDR2 ANQGSEA. CDR3 length equals 12 residues. This sample's time point: newly diagnosed GD, antithyroid drugs for less than 3 months. Isolated PBMC RNA provided the starting material for the TCR library. This sample stems from a study of regulatory T cells in long-lasting Graves disease. In building TCR beta libraries, iRepertoire HTBI primers were used together with Arm-PCR of CDR3 regions. TCRdb reprocessed the multiplex PCR reads via MiXCR and lists one record per CDR3 protein. Of roughly 500,000 distinct CDR3 sequences listed, approximately 13% are singletons. The sample was also linked to a second study, of T cells in Graves' hyperthyroidism and ophthalmopathy. That investigation notes: The study enrolled patients aged 18 to 65 with newly diagnosed hyperthyroidism of under 2 months' duration.

This chain connects TRBV29-1 to TRBJ1-2; 8 bases are shared with TRBD1. This clonotype was sampled from a man aged 25 to 40 with Graves disease. The material was peripheral blood mononuclear cells (PBMCs), obtained at new diagnosis, from a patient treated with antithyroid drugs. The CDR3 bases are TGCAGCGTTGAACAGGGGGCGTATGGCTACGCCTTC. Translating gives CSVEQGAYGYAF.